The TCR beta chain under discussion was sequenced for a study of blood T cell repertoires in COVID-19. Study-level information: Some COVID-19 samples were acute and others convalescent; all came from the United States, Italy and Spain. The analysed material was cDNA or gDNA that came from T cells, B-cell-depleted T cells, or PBMCs.

TCRdb keeps only in-frame clones here, not all; method: immunoSEQ multiplex PCR. The sample shows fewer than 75,000 clones, about 86% of them seen only once. Germline V gene data show CDR1 as SGHRS and CDR2 as YFSETQ. J gave up 3 bases and V 0 bases, and 2 bases lay outside the gene matches. This CDR3 spans 16 amino acids. Source material: peripheral blood. V and J are TRBV5-1 and TRBJ2-3; 12 bases map to TRBD1. The clonotype originates from a man over 45 with active COVID-19. The CDR3: CASSLGGQGATDTQYF. The CDR3 DNA is TGCGCCAGCAGCTTGGGGGGACAGGGGGCTACAGATACGCAGTATTTT.